One and the same sample provided the 19 T cell receptor beta chains below, sequenced in a study of T cells expressing NK-cell markers. TCRdb reprocessed the 5' RACE reads and stores each CDR3 protein as one record, lacking DNA. The listing contains approximately 550,000 distinct CDR3 sequences. The sequenced sample consisted of blood T cells: a sorted CD56 or NKG2C T cell subset, CD4+ or CD8+ T cells, or bulk PBMC T cells (not recorded which). The receptors stem from a man between 18 and 35 years old in good health.

The chain links TRBV4-2 to TRBJ1-6; the D gene TCRdb calls, TRBD1, cannot be checked with no DNA. The germline V gene has CDR1 LGHNA and CDR2 YNFKEQ. The CDR3 has 15 amino acids. This chain's CDR3 is CASSQVAGRNSPLHF.

This rearrangement joins TRBV6-1 to TRBJ1-5; TCRdb calls TRBD1, which cannot be checked without DNA. Germline assignment: CDR1 MNHNS and CDR2 SASEGT. The CDR3 length is 16 residues. This chain's CDR3 is CASSPPGAGVAQPQHF.

This chain links TRBV2 with TRBJ1-2; there is no DNA to check the TCRdb D call of TRBD1. CDR3 length: 14 amino acids. Germline V gene lookup returns CDR1 SNHLY and CDR2 FYNNEI. This CDR3 reads CASSRQQGLHGYTF. Full variable domain (remainder filled in from reference TRBV2 and TRBJ1-2): EPEVTQTPSHQVTQMGQEVILRCVPISNHLYFYWYRQILGQKVEFLVSFYNNEISEKSEIFDDQFSVERPDGSNFTLKIRSTKLEDSAMYFCASSRQQGLHGYTFGSGTRLTVV.

The V call is TRBV25-1, the J call TRBJ2-1; no DNA is available, so the TRBD2 call from TCRdb remains unchecked. The CDR3 extends over 19 amino acids. Germline V gives CDR1 MGHDK, CDR2 SYGVNS. This chain's CDR3 is CASSFLGRTSDGGYNEQFF.

The V gene is TRBV10-3, the J gene TRBJ2-2; TCRdb's assignment of TRBD1 cannot be checked, as there is no DNA. The CDR3 sequence is 15 residues long. The germline V gene encodes CDR1 ENHRY and CDR2 SYGVKD. The CDR3 spells CAISEDAPRGGELFF.

The rearrangement uses TRBV7-9 and TRBJ2-7. There are 13 residues in the CDR3. Germline assignment: CDR1 SEHNR and CDR2 FQNEAQ (reference sequence). CDR3 sequence: CASSLDYPYEQYF.

The CDR3: CASTQLGGSSYEQYF. The gene calls are TRBV6-2 or TRBV6-3 and TRBJ2-7; the D call from TCRdb, TRBD1, cannot be confirmed without DNA. Germline V CDR1 and CDR2: MNHEY, SVGEGT. The CDR3 is 15 residues long.

The CDR3 protein is CATSEGVWGGRYNEQFF. The chain links TRBV24-1 to TRBJ2-1; there is no DNA to check the TCRdb D call of TRBD2. The CDR3 loop spans 17 amino acids. From germline, CDR1 is KGHDR and CDR2 SFDVKD.

This chain uses TRBV11-3 with TRBJ2-2. This CDR3 has 14 amino acids. The germline CDR1 and CDR2 sequences are SGHNT and YENEEA. The CDR3 sequence is CASSSIINTGELFF. Drawing the rest from reference TRBV11-3 and TRBJ2-2, the complete variable domain is EAGVVQSPRYKIIEKKQPVAFWCNPISGHNTLYWYLQNLGQGPELLIRYENEEAVDDSQLPKDRFSAERLKGVDSTLKIQPAELGDSAVYLCASSSIINTGELFFGEGSRLTVL.

This chain connects TRBV27 to TRBJ1-5; TCRdb gives TRBD1 as the D gene, but with no DNA this cannot be confirmed. CDR3 size: 15 residues. CDR1 is MNHEY and CDR2 is SMNVEV in the germline V gene (reference sequence). The CDR3 reads CASSSNTGINQPQHF.

V and J are TRBV24-1 and TRBJ2-3. The CDR3 has 13 amino acids. Germline V gene data show CDR1 as KGHDR and CDR2 as SFDVKD. CDR3 amino acids: CATSHPDKDTQYF.

The rearrangement links TRBV10-3 to TRBJ1-1. The CDR3 covers 15 residues. Germline-derived CDR1 and CDR2 are ENHRY and SYGVKD. This CDR3 reads CAISESRTSNTEAFF.

The rearrangement uses TRBV15 and TRBJ2-3; TCRdb picks TRBD2, but there is no DNA to check that call. This CDR3 is 15 amino acids long. CDR1 and CDR2 (germline): LNHNV, YYDKDF (reference sequence). This chain's CDR3 is CATSTGDRSTDTQYF.

The chain couples TRBV29-1 to TRBJ2-1; TCRdb's D call of TRBD2 is untestable without DNA. Per the germline V gene, CDR1 is SQVTM and CDR2 is ANQGSEA. The CDR3 has 14 amino acids. This CDR3 is CSAYTSGWLNEQFF.

The V gene is TRBV2, the J gene TRBJ2-5; TCRdb reports TRBD1, a call that lacks DNA to check it against. CDR3 length equals 13 residues. Germline CDR1 reads SNHLY; CDR2 reads FYNNEI. The CDR3 is CASSDDSVETQYF.

The chain links TRBV7-2 to TRBJ2-7. This CDR3 has 12 amino acids. Looked up from germline, CDR1 is SGHTA and CDR2 is FQGNSA. The CDR3 is CASSLSETEQYF.

The chain joins TRBV3-1 to TRBJ2-7; absent DNA, TCRdb's TRBD2 call cannot be checked. The germline CDR1 and CDR2 sequences are LGHDT and YNNKEL (reference sequence). This CDR3 has 15 residues. CDR3 in amino acids: CASSQVTSGSLEQYF.

Here the CDR3 reads CASSVHNEQFF. The V and J genes are TRBV2 and TRBJ2-1. The germline gives CDR1 SNHLY, CDR2 FYNNEI. This CDR3 contains 11 residues.

The chain employs TRBV20-1 and TRBJ2-3; absent DNA, TCRdb's TRBD2 call cannot be checked. This CDR3 is built from 16 residues. Germline lookup yields CDR1 DFQATT and CDR2 SNEGSKA (reference sequence). Here the CDR3 reads CSANPTSGRAGDTQYF.